This T cell receptor beta chain was retrieved from a study of somatic mutations in cytotoxic T cells in rheumatoid arthritis. Study-wide context: Some V beta antibody-stained T-cell populations were flow-sorted at nearly 100% purity, including V beta1+ cells sequenced for TCRB. Overall study results and limits: Within the rheumatoid arthritis patients, CD8+ clonality went up as age increased (Spearman r ~ 0.5). The same was not true of the healthy controls. Per patient, the largest CD8+ clone was found to exceed 20% of CD8+ cells in 8 of 65 cases.

With respect to this clone: Its antigen is undetermined.

Trimming removed 8 bases from V and 0 bases from J, with 16 bases in between. The CDR3 spans 16 residues. Germline loops: CDR1 MNHEY, CDR2 SMNVEV (reference sequence). Here immunoSEQ multiplex PCR was the method, and the copy in TCRdb shows in-frame clones only, minus some. The sample carries 6,300 or so clones, approximately 77% recorded once. The V call is TRBV27, the J call TRBJ2-2, with D unclear. This TCR was recovered from a woman aged 70 to 79 with rheumatoid arthritis. The source material was CD8+ T cells sorted from blood, sampled at a follow-up visit. The CDR3 nucleotides read TGTGCCAGCCGCGTACTCGGGCCCCCGAACACCGGGGAGCTGTTTTTT. It translates to CASRVLGPPNTGELFF.